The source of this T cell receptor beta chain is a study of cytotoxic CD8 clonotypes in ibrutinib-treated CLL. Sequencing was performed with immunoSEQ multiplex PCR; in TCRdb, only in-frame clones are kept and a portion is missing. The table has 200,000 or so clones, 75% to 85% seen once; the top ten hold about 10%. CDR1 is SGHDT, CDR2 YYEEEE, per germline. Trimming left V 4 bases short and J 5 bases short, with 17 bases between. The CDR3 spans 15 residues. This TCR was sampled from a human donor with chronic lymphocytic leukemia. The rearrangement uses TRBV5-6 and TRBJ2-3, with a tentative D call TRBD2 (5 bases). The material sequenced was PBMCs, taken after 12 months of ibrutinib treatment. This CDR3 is CASSHSLAEGDTQYF. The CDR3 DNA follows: TGTGCCAGCAGCCATAGCCTAGCTGAGGGAGATACGCAGTATTTT.